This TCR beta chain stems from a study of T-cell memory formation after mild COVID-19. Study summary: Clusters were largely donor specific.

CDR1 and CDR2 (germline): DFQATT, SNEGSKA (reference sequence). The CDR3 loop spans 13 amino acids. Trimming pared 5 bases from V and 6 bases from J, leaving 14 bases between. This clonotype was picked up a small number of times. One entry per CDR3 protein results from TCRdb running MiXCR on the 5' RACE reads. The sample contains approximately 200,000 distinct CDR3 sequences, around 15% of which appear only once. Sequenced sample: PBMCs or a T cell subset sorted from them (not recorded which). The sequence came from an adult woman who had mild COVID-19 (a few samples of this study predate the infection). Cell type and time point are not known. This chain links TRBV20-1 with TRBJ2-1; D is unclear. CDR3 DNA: TGCAGTGCTTATCGGACCACTGGCAATGAGCAGTTCTTC. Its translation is CSAYRTTGNEQFF.